The subject of this entry is one T cell receptor (beta chain). The data were obtained in a study of blood T cell repertoires in COVID-19. Study-wide background: The United States, Italy and Spain supplied acute and convalescent COVID-19 samples. From T cells, B-cell-depleted T cells, or PBMCs came the material, which was cDNA or gDNA.

In the original analysis: Reference gene primer amplification in the assay estimated nucleated cell counts. Sequenced by immunoSEQ multiplex PCR; TCRdb stores in-frame clones only, minus some. That table furnishes V, J and clone size, whereas the DNA furnished D and trimming. The sample carries around 34,000 clones, about 80% recorded once. The germline V gene has CDR1 LNHDA and CDR2 SQIVND (reference sequence). The J segment lost 6 bases and the V segment lost 5 bases, leaving 13 bases of the junction unmatched. This CDR3 region has 16 residues. The source material was peripheral blood. This receptor was identified in a woman in her sixties or seventies with acute or convalescent COVID-19. The rearrangement uses TRBV19 and TRBJ1-5, with 7 bases that match TRBD1. CDR3: CASSPGADRVGQPQHF. CDR3 bases: TGTGCCAGTAGTCCCGGTGCAGACAGGGTCGGTCAGCCCCAGCATTTT. Supplemented by reference TRBV19 and TRBJ1-5, the full variable domain reads DGGITQSPKYLFRKEGQNVTLSCEQNLNHDAMYWYRQDPGQGLRLIYYSQIVNDFQKGDIAEGYSVSREKKESFPLTVTSAQKNPTAFYLCASSPGADRVGQPQHFGDGTRLSIL.